Following are 21 T cell receptor beta chains from one sample sequenced in a study of identifying expanded T cells in peripheral blood (dated by TCRdb to the late 2010s). Receptors were amplified or captured by the immunoSEQ multiplex PCR assay. As stored in TCRdb, this immuneACCESS dataset retains in-frame rearrangements with V and J assigned. A fraction of the clones does not appear; measured against another copy, unresolved V genes explain less than half of the discrepancy, and the remainder lacks a known reason. The sample contains more than 45,000 clones, approximately 82% of them found a single time. The top ten clones comprise approximately 17% of the sample. Sequenced: blood. The receptors originated from a person between 18 and 75 years old in good health.

The chain combines TRBV2 with TRBJ1-3; D is undetermined. V dropped 4 bases and J dropped 0 bases, with 25 bases sitting between them. Germline V gene data show CDR1 as SNHLY and CDR2 as FYNNEI. This CDR3 region has 20 residues. This CDR3 reads CASSVFVPSGHQSSGNTIYF. CDR3 bases: TGTGCCAGCAGTGTTTTTGTTCCCTCCGGGCACCAAAGCTCTGGAAACACCATATATTTT.

The genes are TRBV18 and TRBJ2-4, with TRBD1 identical over 11 bases. CDR3 length equals 15 residues. V shed 5 bases and J 4 bases; nucleotides not matched to a gene: 4. CDR1 is KGHSH, CDR2 LQKENI, per germline. The CDR3 DNA is TGTGCCAGCTCAATGGACAGGGGGCGAAAAAACATTCAGTACTTC. This gives the protein CASSMDRGRKNIQYF.

The J gene is TRBJ2-2, the V gene TRBV11-2, with 9 nucleotides matching TRBD1. V lost 6 bases, J lost 6 bases, and 5 bases stayed unmatched. The CDR3 covers 14 residues. CDR1 and CDR2 from the germline V gene are SGHAT and FQNNGV. CDR3 bases: TGTGCCAGCAGTCGGGACAGGGCGGCCGGGGAGCTGTTTTTT. Translation: CASSRDRAAGELFF.

The V gene is TRBV11-3, the J gene TRBJ2-3; 9 bases align to TRBD1. This CDR3 is 15 amino acids long. V lost 4 bases and J lost 5; bases outside the gene matches: 7. Looked up from germline, CDR1 is SGHNT and CDR2 is YENEEA. CDR3 residues: CASSSGQGLIDTQYF. For the CDR3, the DNA is TGTGCCAGCAGCTCCGGACAGGGGCTCATAGATACGCAGTATTTT.

The chain is built from TRBV18 and TRBJ2-3, with a tentative D call TRBD1 (5 bases). Germline V gives CDR1 KGHSH, CDR2 LQKENI. Trimming took off 6 bases at V and 0 bases at J, with 13 bases between the two ends. The CDR3 contains 15 residues. The CDR3 DNA reads as TGTGCCAGCTCTCAGACAGATACCAGCACAGATACGCAGTATTTT. It is translated as CASSQTDTSTDTQYF.

The chain is built from TRBV15 and TRBJ2-3, with no clear D. Germline loops: CDR1 LNHNV, CDR2 YYDKDF (reference sequence). Trimming pared 0 bases from V and 5 bases from J, leaving 12 bases between. The CDR3 is made up of 15 amino acids. This chain's CDR3 is CATSRDPGLGDTQYF. DNA for the CDR3: TGTGCCACCAGCAGAGATCCAGGCCTGGGAGATACGCAGTATTTT.

CDR3 DNA: TGCAGCGTTGCCCCACATAATATAGCCAAAAACATTCAGTACTTC. It encodes CSVAPHNIAKNIQYF. This rearrangement joins TRBV29-1 to TRBJ2-4; D remains ambiguous. Germline assignment: CDR1 SQVTM and CDR2 ANQGSEA. V was clipped by 4 bases and J by 0 bases, with 13 bases between them. The CDR3 runs 15 residues.

The chain employs TRBV15 and TRBJ1-1; perhaps TRBD1 as D (6 bases). The CDR3 runs to 15 residues. Germline CDR1 is LNHNV and CDR2 is YYDKDF (reference sequence). V lost 3 bases and J 1 base, leaving 12 bases between the germline ends. The CDR3 reads CATSSRRQANTEAFF. The CDR3 DNA is TGTGCCACCAGCAGCCGTCGACAGGCGAACACTGAAGCTTTCTTT.

This rearrangement joins TRBV4-3 to TRBJ2-4, with D unclear. The CDR3 is made up of 14 amino acids. From germline, CDR1 is LGHNA and CDR2 YSLEER. V dropped 4 bases and J dropped 0 bases, with 7 bases sitting between them. CDR3 in amino acids: CASSPRLAKNIQYF. The CDR3 DNA reads as TGCGCCAGCAGCCCCCGGTTAGCCAAAAACATTCAGTACTTC.

The CDR3 reads CASGQSGNTIYF. The CDR3 DNA sequence: TGTGCCAGCGGACAATCGGGAAACACCATATATTTT. The V call is TRBV2, the J call TRBJ1-3, with a possible D match to TRBD1 (5 bases). Trimming pared 8 bases from V and 4 bases from J, leaving 9 bases between. Per the germline V gene, CDR1 is SNHLY and CDR2 is FYNNEI. This CDR3 has 12 residues.

This chain joins TRBV7-3 and TRBJ2-1; unclear D gene. Germline V gives CDR1 SGHTA, CDR2 FQGTGA. The CDR3 runs 15 residues. Trimming removed 2 bases from V and 7 bases from J, with 15 bases in between. The chain's CDR3 is CASSLQGSARNEQFF. In DNA form, the CDR3 reads TGTGCCAGCAGCTTACAAGGGTCCGCGAGGAATGAGCAGTTCTTC.

The chain couples TRBV10-2 to TRBJ2-1; 8 nucleotides align to TRBD2. This CDR3 spans 13 amino acids. V trimming: 5 bases; J trimming: 8 bases; junction bases outside the gene matches: 5. Germline CDR1 is WSHSY and CDR2 is SAAADI. The CDR3 bases are TGCGCCAGCAGTCCCGGGAGGGCCTATGAGCAGTTCTTC. Amino acid sequence: CASSPGRAYEQFF.

The count of this clone is one. V is TRBV19 and J is TRBJ2-2; 7 bases fit TRBD1. This CDR3 is 14 amino acids long. The V gene end was trimmed by 2 bases and the J gene end by 7 bases; junction bases not matched to a gene: 4. The V gene's germline CDR1 is LNHDA and CDR2 SQIVND (reference sequence). CDR3 protein: CASSILAGGGELFF. The CDR3 DNA is TGTGCCAGTAGTATACTGGCAGGGGGCGGGGAGCTGTTTTTT.

This chain uses TRBV5-1 with TRBJ1-2, with 9 bases identical to TRBD1. The junction had 8 bases not matched to a gene; V was cut back by 0 bases and J by 8 bases. The germline CDR1 and CDR2 sequences are SGHRS and YFSETQ. The CDR3 sequence is 15 residues long. As DNA, the CDR3 is TGCGCCAGCAGCTTGGCCCAGGACAGGGGAGGCGGCTACACCTTC. This encodes CASSLAQDRGGGYTF. The variable domain in full, completed from reference TRBV5-1 and TRBJ1-2, reads KAGVTQTPRYLIKTRGQQVTLSCSPISGHRSVSWYQQTPGQGLQFLFEYFSETQRNKGNFPGRFSGRQFSNSRSEMNVSTLELGDSALYLCASSLAQDRGGGYTFGSGTRLTVV.

The V and J genes are TRBV5-1 and TRBJ1-6, with TRBD1 matching over 9 bases. Germline lookup yields CDR1 SGHRS and CDR2 YFSETQ. The CDR3 length is 18 residues. V gave up 4 bases and J gave up 5 bases; unmatched junction bases: 13. The CDR3 sequence: CASSPLDRGGLNNSPLHF. The CDR3 DNA reads TGCGCCAGCAGCCCTTTGGACAGGGGAGGTTTGAATAATTCACCCCTCCACTTT. Full variable domain (outside the CDR3, taken from reference TRBV5-1 and TRBJ1-6): KAGVTQTPRYLIKTRGQQVTLSCSPISGHRSVSWYQQTPGQGLQFLFEYFSETQRNKGNFPGRFSGRQFSNSRSEMNVSTLELGDSALYLCASSPLDRGGLNNSPLHFGNGTRLTVT.

V and J are TRBV7-9 and TRBJ1-1; TRBD1 aligns across 7 bases. The CDR3 extends over 14 amino acids. Losses at the gene ends were 5 bases for V and 5 bases for J; bases not matched to a gene: 8. CDR1 and CDR2 (germline): SEHNR, FQNEAQ (reference sequence). CDR3 bases: TGTGCCAGCAGCCCGGGGACAGTTGGAACTGAAGCTTTCTTT. Residues: CASSPGTVGTEAFF.

This clone appeared a few times. This chain joins TRBV23-1 and TRBJ2-7, with a tentative D call TRBD1 (6 bases). TRBV23-1 belongs to the ORF category, with a function that is uncertain. The V end lost 4 bases, the J end lost 9 bases, and 10 bases lay between the germline ends. The CDR3 runs to 11 residues. Written as DNA, the CDR3 is TGCGCCAGCAGTCGGACAGAGGGGCAGTACGTC. Translation: CASSRTEGQYV.

This clone was observed once. The chain uses TRBV7-3 and TRBJ2-1, with 13 bases matching TRBD2. The CDR3 totals 15 residues. Germline assignment: CDR1 SGHTA and CDR2 FQGTGA. J lost 6 bases, V lost 5 bases, and 4 bases had no gene match. The DNA of the CDR3 is TGTGCCAGCAGCAGACTAGCGGGGGGTACCAATGAGCAGTTCTTC. Translated: CASSRLAGGTNEQFF. Filled out from reference TRBV7-3 and TRBJ2-1, the complete variable domain reads GAGVSQTPSNKVTEKGKYVELRCDPISGHTALYWYRQSLGQGPEFLIYFQGTGAADDSGLPNDRFFAVRPEGSVSTLKIQRTERGDSAVYLCASSRLAGGTNEQFFGPGTRLTVL.

This sequence joins TRBV6-5 and TRBJ2-5, with 7 bases lining up with TRBD2. CDR3 size: 16 residues. Germline V gene lookup returns CDR1 MNHEY and CDR2 SVGAGI. V lost 0 bases and J lost 6; bases outside the gene matches: 10. CDR3 coding DNA: TGTGCCAGCAGTTACTCCTCGGGAGGTCGTGAGAAGACCCAGTACTTC. It specifies CASSYSSGGREKTQYF.

This chain connects TRBV21-1 to TRBJ2-5; whether TRBD2, the table's D call, matches the DNA was not checked. TRBV21-1 represents a pseudogene. This CDR3 has 13 amino acids. This CDR3 reads CASSKGGQETQYF. For the CDR3, the DNA is TGTGCCAGCAGCAAGGGGGGACAAGAGACCCAGTACTTC.

The rearrangement links TRBV6-5 to TRBJ1-4; maybe TRBD1 (6 bases). CDR1 MNHEY and CDR2 SVGAGI come from the germline V gene. Trimming left V 4 bases short and J 8 bases short, with 14 bases between. This CDR3 is 14 amino acids long. The CDR3, as DNA: TGTGCCAGCAGTTGGAAATTAGGGGGGGAAAAACTGTTTTTT. It codes for CASSWKLGGEKLFF.